Listed below are T cell receptor beta chains from one sample, sequenced in a study of CD8+ T cells in alopecia areata. TCRdb's copy holds only in-frame clones and misses some; the assay was immunoSEQ multiplex PCR. The repertoire holds more than 90,000 clones, with around 61% as singletons. The sequenced sample was CD4+ T cells sorted from blood. The source of these receptors is a human donor in good health. CDR3s include the opening cysteine and the closing phenylalanine or tryptophan. The order of the fields is D gene, clone size, CDR3 length, V gene, J gene, CDR3 DNA, CDR3 protein. The D gene is left open where the match is weak. Part of the rows lack a size; the others show once, few, many or a class for expanded clones.

d_gene: -; abundance: -; len: 15; v_gene: TRBV30; j_gene: TRBJ1-2; CDR3nt: TGTGCCTGGAGTGTACACAAGGGGTCTAACTATGGCTACACCTTC; CDR3aa: CAWSVHKGSNYGYTF
d_gene: -; abundance: -; len: 13; v_gene: TRBV18; j_gene: TRBJ1-2; CDR3nt: TGTGCCAGCTCCCCGAACAGGGACGGTGGCTACACCTTC; CDR3aa: CASSPNRDGGYTF
d_gene: -; abundance: few; len: 12; v_gene: TRBV29-1; j_gene: TRBJ2-2; CDR3nt: TGCAGCGTTGGGACGAACACCGGGGAGCTGTTTTTT; CDR3aa: CSVGTNTGELFF
d_gene: -; abundance: -; len: 13; v_gene: TRBV29-1; j_gene: TRBJ1-5; CDR3nt: TGCAGCGTGAGACCTGGGGCTAATCAGCCCCAGCATTTT; CDR3aa: CSVRPGANQPQHF
d_gene: TRBD1; abundance: -; len: 15; v_gene: TRBV5-5; j_gene: TRBJ1-5; CDR3nt: TGTGCCAGCAGCTTGGGGGGACAGGGAGATCAGCCCCAGCATTTT; CDR3aa: CASSLGGQGDQPQHF
d_gene: -; abundance: few; len: 16; v_gene: TRBV5-1; j_gene: TRBJ2-5; CDR3nt: TGCGCCAGCAGCTCGGATAGGGCACCCGGCGCAGAGACCCAGTACTTC; CDR3aa: CASSSDRAPGAETQYF
d_gene: TRBD1; abundance: -; len: 15; v_gene: TRBV25-1; j_gene: TRBJ1-1; CDR3nt: TGTGCCAGCAGTGACCGACAGGGTCGGGGCACTGAAGCTTTCTTT; CDR3aa: CASSDRQGRGTEAFF
d_gene: -; abundance: few; len: 13; v_gene: TRBV11-2; j_gene: TRBJ1-5; CDR3nt: TGTGCCAGCAGCTCAGGACGGGATCAGCCCCAGCATTTT; CDR3aa: CASSSGRDQPQHF
d_gene: TRBD1; abundance: -; len: 14; v_gene: TRBV7-6; j_gene: TRBJ1-4; CDR3nt: TGTGCCAGCAGCTTCGGACAGGGAAATGAAAAACTGTTTTTT; CDR3aa: CASSFGQGNEKLFF
d_gene: -; abundance: -; len: 15; v_gene: TRBV30; j_gene: TRBJ2-1; CDR3nt: TGTGCCTGGAGAAGTTCGCGGAGATCCTACAATGAGCAGTTCTTC; CDR3aa: CAWRSSRRSYNEQFF
d_gene: TRBD1; abundance: -; len: 13; v_gene: TRBV19; j_gene: TRBJ2-7; CDR3nt: TGTGCCAGTAGTGCAACCGGGACAGACACGCAGTACTTC; CDR3aa: CASSATGTDTQYF
d_gene: -; abundance: -; len: 13; v_gene: TRBV10-2; j_gene: TRBJ1-5; CDR3nt: TGCGCCAGCAGTGAGAATAGCAATCAGCCCCAGCATTTT; CDR3aa: CASSENSNQPQHF
d_gene: -; abundance: few; len: 15; v_gene: TRBV29-1; j_gene: TRBJ1-2; CDR3nt: TGCAGCGTTCTGAGTCGGCTGGGGCAGAACTATGGCTACACCTTC; CDR3aa: CSVLSRLGQNYGYTF
d_gene: -; abundance: few; len: 15; v_gene: TRBV2; j_gene: TRBJ1-5; CDR3nt: TGTGCCAGCAGTGACTGGAGGGGGGACAATCAGCCCCAGCATTTT; CDR3aa: CASSDWRGDNQPQHF
d_gene: TRBD1; abundance: -; len: 15; v_gene: TRBV4-2; j_gene: TRBJ2-3; CDR3nt: TGTGCCAGCAGCCAGGGGACAGGAGGCGCAGATACGCAGTATTTT; CDR3aa: CASSQGTGGADTQYF
d_gene: -; abundance: -; len: 16; v_gene: TRBV6-5; j_gene: TRBJ2-7; CDR3nt: TGTGCCAGCAGTTCTTACCTCCAGGACGGGGCCTACGAGCAGTACTTC; CDR3aa: CASSSYLQDGAYEQYF